This TCR beta chain was recovered during a study of cytotoxic CD8 clonotypes in ibrutinib-treated CLL. TCR beta library input comprised around 2 micrograms of genomic DNA from cryopreserved PBMCs. Germline lookup yields CDR1 MDHEN and CDR2 SYDVKM. The CDR3 loop spans 11 amino acids. V was trimmed by 6 bases and J by 2 bases, leaving 4 bases between them. Points from the study as a whole: In sustained-remission versus progressing patients, sampling times differed.

About this clone itself: Its antigen remains unknown.

The repertoire was sequenced with immunoSEQ multiplex PCR; TCRdb's copy has only in-frame clones and lacks some. The sample has under 40,000 clones, approximately 51% seen once. Specimen: PBMCs, collected before ibrutinib treatment. The clonotype comes from a human donor with chronic lymphocytic leukemia. J is TRBJ1-2 and V is TRBV28; D uncertain. CDR3 in amino acids: CASRQNYGYTF. The DNA for the CDR3 is TGTGCCAGCAGGCAGAACTATGGCTACACCTTC.